A selection of T cell receptor beta chains follows, all from one sample in a study of blood T cell repertoires in COVID-19. TCRdb's copy holds only in-frame clones and misses some; the assay was immunoSEQ multiplex PCR. The sample carries 71,000 or so clones, 86% recorded once. The sequenced sample was peripheral blood. The receptors shown here come from a man at least 80 years old in a cohort sampled during active COVID-19. Both conserved end residues are part of each CDR3. A D gene is named only where the DNA matches it firmly. Clone size, where shown, is once, few, many, or a class for clones that have expanded.

clone size: .
V gene: TRBV11-3
D gene: TRBD2
J gene: TRBJ2-1
CDR3 DNA: TGTGCCAGCAGCCAGGGACTAGCGGGGTTCTACAATGAGCAGTTCTTC
CDR3 protein: CASSQGLAGFYNEQFF

clone size: few
V gene: TRBV15
D gene: TRBD1
J gene: TRBJ1-2
CDR3 DNA: TGTGCCACCAGCAGTCGGGACAGGGTCGGTGGCTACACCTTC
CDR3 protein: CATSSRDRVGGYTF

clone size: .
V gene: TRBV18
D gene: TRBD1
J gene: TRBJ2-3
CDR3 DNA: TGTGCCAGCAAGGGGGCGACTAGCACAGATACGCAGTATTTT
CDR3 protein: CASKGATSTDTQYF

clone size: .
V gene: TRBV14
D gene: .
J gene: TRBJ2-2
CDR3 DNA: TGTGCCAGCAGCCAAGCAGGGTACGACGGGGAGCTGTTTTTT
CDR3 protein: CASSQAGYDGELFF

clone size: .
V gene: TRBV9
D gene: TRBD2
J gene: TRBJ2-1
CDR3 DNA: TGTGCCAGCAGCGTTACTAGCGGGGGGCCCACGGGGAATGAGCAGTTCTTC
CDR3 protein: CASSVTSGGPTGNEQFF

clone size: .
V gene: TRBV9
D gene: .
J gene: TRBJ1-2
CDR3 DNA: TGTGCCAGCAGCGAAACATATCAGGGTATCTATGGCTACACCTTC
CDR3 protein: CASSETYQGIYGYTF

clone size: few
V gene: TRBV5-1
D gene: TRBD1
J gene: TRBJ2-7
CDR3 DNA: TGCGCCAGCAGCTTTACCGGGACAGGGGACGGCGAGCAGTACTTC
CDR3 protein: CASSFTGTGDGEQYF

clone size: once
V gene: TRBV4-2
D gene: TRBD2
J gene: TRBJ2-5
CDR3 DNA: TGTGCCAGCAGCCTGACTAGCAAAGAGACCCAGTACTTC
CDR3 protein: CASSLTSKETQYF

clone size: .
V gene: TRBV4-1
D gene: .
J gene: TRBJ2-3
CDR3 DNA: TGCGCCAGCAGCCAAGAGGGGCCAGGACGAGATACGCAGTATTTT
CDR3 protein: CASSQEGPGRDTQYF

clone size: .
V gene: TRBV19
D gene: TRBD1
J gene: TRBJ1-2
CDR3 DNA: TGTGCCAGTAAGGCAGGGGGGTTCAACTATGGCTACACCTTC
CDR3 protein: CASKAGGFNYGYTF

clone size: many
V gene: TRBV7-2
D gene: .
J gene: TRBJ1-2
CDR3 DNA: TGTGCCAGCAGCTTAATGGGGGCAGGGATAGGTGGCTACACCTTC
CDR3 protein: CASSLMGAGIGGYTF

clone size: .
V gene: TRBV18
D gene: .
J gene: TRBJ2-5
CDR3 DNA: TGTGCCAGCTCACCGGAGAGATTAGAGACCCAGTACTTC
CDR3 protein: CASSPERLETQYF

clone size: .
V gene: TRBV15
D gene: .
J gene: TRBJ1-4
CDR3 DNA: TGTGCCACCAGCAGAGTCGGGGGTTCTAATGAAAAACTGTTTTTT
CDR3 protein: CATSRVGGSNEKLFF

clone size: .
V gene: TRBV3-1/TRBV3-2
D gene: TRBD2
J gene: TRBJ2-7
CDR3 DNA: TGTGCCAGCAGCCAGCTACCGACTAGCTTAAGGGACGAGCAGTACTTC
CDR3 protein: CASSQLPTSLRDEQYF

clone size: .
V gene: TRBV7-2
D gene: .
J gene: TRBJ2-5
CDR3 DNA: TGTGCCAGCGACGGCGGGGGCCTCCGAGAGACCCAGTACTTC
CDR3 protein: CASDGGGLRETQYF

clone size: .
V gene: TRBV12-5
D gene: TRBD2
J gene: TRBJ2-1
CDR3 DNA: TGTGCTAGTGGCCCCGGACTAGATCTCCAGTTCTTC
CDR3 protein: CASGPGLDLQFF

clone size: once
V gene: TRBV18
D gene: .
J gene: TRBJ2-2
CDR3 DNA: TGTGCCAGCTCACCTACCGACAGCGCGAACACCGGGGAGCTGTTTTTT
CDR3 protein: CASSPTDSANTGELFF

clone size: .
V gene: TRBV6-2/TRBV6-3
D gene: .
J gene: TRBJ1-2
CDR3 DNA: TGTGCCAGCATCCCGGGCGGGGGGCGCGCCCCCTCTGGCTACACCTTC
CDR3 protein: CASIPGGGRAPSGYTF

clone size: few
V gene: TRBV13
D gene: .
J gene: TRBJ1-1
CDR3 DNA: TGTGCCAGCAGCTTAGGGCCCAGGAACACTGAAGCTTTCTTT
CDR3 protein: CASSLGPRNTEAFF

clone size: .
V gene: TRBV29-1
D gene: .
J gene: TRBJ1-5
CDR3 DNA: TGCAGCTCAAAAGAGAATAGCAATCAGCCCCAGCATTTT
CDR3 protein: CSSKENSNQPQHF

clone size: .
V gene: TRBV4-3
D gene: TRBD1
J gene: TRBJ2-1
CDR3 DNA: TGCGCCAGCAGCCTTCAAGGGACAGGGGGTCATGAGCAGTTCTTC
CDR3 protein: CASSLQGTGGHEQFF

clone size: .
V gene: TRBV4-2
D gene: .
J gene: TRBJ2-5
CDR3 DNA: TGTGCCAGCAGCCAATCCGGGGACTCCTTGGAGACCCAGTACTTC
CDR3 protein: CASSQSGDSLETQYF

clone size: .
V gene: TRBV7-6
D gene: TRBD1
J gene: TRBJ2-1
CDR3 DNA: TGTGCCAGCAGCCGTGACAGGGGGCATTACAATGAGCAGTTCTTC
CDR3 protein: CASSRDRGHYNEQFF

clone size: .
V gene: TRBV4-1
D gene: .
J gene: TRBJ1-5
CDR3 DNA: TGCGCCAGCAGCCAAGATGTAGATCAGCCCCAGCATTTT
CDR3 protein: CASSQDVDQPQHF

clone size: .
V gene: TRBV5-4
D gene: .
J gene: TRBJ1-1
CDR3 DNA: TGTGCCAGCAGCTTGGATCCGGGGATGAACACTGAAGCTTTCTTT
CDR3 protein: CASSLDPGMNTEAFF

clone size: .
V gene: TRBV5-6
D gene: TRBD1
J gene: TRBJ2-4
CDR3 DNA: TGTGCCAGCAGTACCGGGACAGTAGCCAAAAACATTCAGTACTTC
CDR3 protein: CASSTGTVAKNIQYF

clone size: .
V gene: TRBV7-8
D gene: TRBD1
J gene: TRBJ1-4
CDR3 DNA: TGTGCCAGCAGCTTAGCGGGACAGGGGGCGCGGGGGGGTGAAAAACTGTTTTTT
CDR3 protein: CASSLAGQGARGGEKLFF

clone size: .
V gene: TRBV6-5
D gene: TRBD1
J gene: TRBJ2-2
CDR3 DNA: TGTGCCAGCAGTTACTCTACAGGGGGCCGGGAGCTGTTTTTT
CDR3 protein: CASSYSTGGRELFF

clone size: .
V gene: TRBV11-3
D gene: TRBD1
J gene: TRBJ2-5
CDR3 DNA: TGTGCCAGCAGCTTGGGGGGGACAGGGAGAGAGACCCAGTACTTC
CDR3 protein: CASSLGGTGRETQYF

clone size: .
V gene: TRBV6-6
D gene: .
J gene: TRBJ2-7
CDR3 DNA: TGTGCCAGCAGTGGACTGGAGGGTTCCGACGAGCAGTACTTC
CDR3 protein: CASSGLEGSDEQYF